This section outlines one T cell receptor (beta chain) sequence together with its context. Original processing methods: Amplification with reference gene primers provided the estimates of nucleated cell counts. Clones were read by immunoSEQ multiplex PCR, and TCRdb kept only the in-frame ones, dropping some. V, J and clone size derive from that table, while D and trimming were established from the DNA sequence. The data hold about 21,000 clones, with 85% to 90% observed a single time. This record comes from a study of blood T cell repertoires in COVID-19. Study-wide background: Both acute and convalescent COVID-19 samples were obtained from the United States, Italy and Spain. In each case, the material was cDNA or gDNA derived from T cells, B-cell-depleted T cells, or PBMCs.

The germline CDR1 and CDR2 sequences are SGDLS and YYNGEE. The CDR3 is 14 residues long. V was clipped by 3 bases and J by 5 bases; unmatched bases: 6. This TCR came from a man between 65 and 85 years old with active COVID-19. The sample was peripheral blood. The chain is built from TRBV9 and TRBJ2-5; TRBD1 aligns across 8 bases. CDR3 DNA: TGTGCCAGCAGCGGCACAGGGGGGATGGAGACCCAGTACTTC. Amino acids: CASSGTGGMETQYF.